What follows is one T cell receptor (beta chain) and its context. Its antigen is not identified. After isolation, RNA underwent reverse transcription to generate cDNA as the sequencing template. Data came from immunoSEQ multiplex PCR; TCRdb stores just in-frame clones and leaves some out. The profile shows 200,000 to 250,000 clones, 35% to 40% of them singletons. The record originates from a study of CD8+ T cells in alopecia areata. Described treatment: oral pan-JAK inhibitor, 5-10 mg twice daily. Alopecia areata patients provided lesional scalp punch biopsies and peripheral blood, both collected for the study. T lymphocytes (CD4+ and CD8+) were sorted from PBMCs. Trimming took off 3 bases at V and 6 bases at J, with 12 bases between the two ends. Germline lookup yields CDR1 GTSNPN and CDR2 SVGIG (reference sequence). This CDR3 contains 14 residues. Study findings and constraints: With tofacitinib ongoing, many expanded lesional clones persisted in both scalp and blood.

The starting material was CD4+ T cells sorted from blood, obtained at approximately week 30, from a patient treated with tofacitinib. The sequence derives from a human donor with alopecia areata. The chain has TRBV30 and TRBJ1-6, with D perhaps matching TRBD1 (5 bases). The CDR3 region has the DNA TGTGCCTGGAGAGGGGCAGCTCCTAATTCACCCCTCCACTTT. Residues: CAWRGAAPNSPLHF.